This entry concerns a single TCR beta chain. Antigen: not known. This entry belongs to a study of cytomegalovirus exposure and HLA in healthy donors. Study-wide results and caveats: Across donors, sequencing depth was assumed by presence/absence analyses to be roughly uniform. Rates of TCR association differed by HLA locus in a later analysis, with DRB1 highest and HLA-C lowest. TCR beta V- and J-gene trimming, according to a later analysis, was linked to a missense DCLRE1C variant.

The PCR was carried out with 60 Vbeta primers and 13 Jbeta primers. In the original analysis: In a later analysis, around 12 million of 65 million to 80 million unique beta chains occurred in at least two donors. This table comes from immunoSEQ multiplex PCR, and its TCRdb copy is limited to in-frame clones, with some not included. The V and J calls and clone size were taken over from that table, and D and trimming were inferred from the DNA. The sample holds fewer than 150,000 clones; under 90% are singletons and the top ten take about 10%. The CDR3 is made up of 14 amino acids. Germline lookup yields CDR1 SGHVS and CDR2 FNYEAQ. V lost 0 bases to trimming and J lost 4 bases, with 9 bases between them.

The V gene is TRBV7-6, the J gene TRBJ1-1, with D tentatively TRBD1 (5 bases). The sequenced material came from PBMCs. This clonotype originated in a female donor in good health and CMV-seropositive. CDR3 nucleotides: TGTGCCAGCAGCTTAGCCCTTACAGGCACTGAAGCTTTCTTT. Translated, it gives CASSLALTGTEAFF.